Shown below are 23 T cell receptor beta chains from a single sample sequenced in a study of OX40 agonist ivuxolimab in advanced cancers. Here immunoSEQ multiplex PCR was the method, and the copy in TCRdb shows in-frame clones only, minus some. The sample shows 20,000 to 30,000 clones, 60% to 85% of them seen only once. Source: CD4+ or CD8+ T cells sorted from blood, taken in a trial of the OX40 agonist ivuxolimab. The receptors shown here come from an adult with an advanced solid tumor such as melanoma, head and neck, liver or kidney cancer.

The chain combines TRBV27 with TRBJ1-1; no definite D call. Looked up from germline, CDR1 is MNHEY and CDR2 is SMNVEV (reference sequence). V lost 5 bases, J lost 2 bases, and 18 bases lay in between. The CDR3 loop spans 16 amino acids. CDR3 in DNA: TGTGCCAGCAGTACCACAGAACCGAACGGAAACACTGAAGCTTTCTTT. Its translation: CASSTTEPNGNTEAFF.

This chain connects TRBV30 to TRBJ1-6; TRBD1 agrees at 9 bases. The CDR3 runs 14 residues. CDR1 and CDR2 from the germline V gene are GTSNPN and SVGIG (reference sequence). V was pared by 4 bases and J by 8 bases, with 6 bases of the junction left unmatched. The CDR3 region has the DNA TGTGCCTGGACCGCAGGACAGGGGCATTCACCCCTCCACTTT. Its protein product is CAWTAGQGHSPLHF.

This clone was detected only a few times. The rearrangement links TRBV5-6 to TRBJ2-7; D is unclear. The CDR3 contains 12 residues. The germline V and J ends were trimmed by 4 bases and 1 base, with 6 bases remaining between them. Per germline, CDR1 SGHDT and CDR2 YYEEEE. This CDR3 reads CASSPGSYEQYF. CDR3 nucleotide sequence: TGTGCCAGCAGCCCAGGTTCCTACGAGCAGTACTTC.

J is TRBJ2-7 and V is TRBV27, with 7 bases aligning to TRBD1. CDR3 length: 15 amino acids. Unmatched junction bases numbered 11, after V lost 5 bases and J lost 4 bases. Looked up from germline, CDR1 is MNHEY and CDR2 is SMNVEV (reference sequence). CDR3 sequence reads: CASSLYSPDRYEQYF. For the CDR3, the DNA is TGTGCCAGCAGTCTATACTCACCGGACAGGTACGAGCAGTACTTC.

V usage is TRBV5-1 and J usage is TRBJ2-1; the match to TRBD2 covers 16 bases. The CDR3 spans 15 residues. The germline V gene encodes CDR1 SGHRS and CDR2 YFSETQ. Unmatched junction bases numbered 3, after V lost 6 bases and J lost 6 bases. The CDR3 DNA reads TGCGCCAGCACCGGGACTAGCGGGGGGGCCAATGAGCAGTTCTTC. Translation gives CASTGTSGGANEQFF.

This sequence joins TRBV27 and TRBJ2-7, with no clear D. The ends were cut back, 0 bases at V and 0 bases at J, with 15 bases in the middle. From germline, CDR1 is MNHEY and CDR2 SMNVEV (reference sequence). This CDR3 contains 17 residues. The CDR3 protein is CASSLSHGDFSSYEQYF. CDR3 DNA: TGTGCCAGCAGTTTATCTCACGGAGACTTTAGCTCCTACGAGCAGTACTTC.

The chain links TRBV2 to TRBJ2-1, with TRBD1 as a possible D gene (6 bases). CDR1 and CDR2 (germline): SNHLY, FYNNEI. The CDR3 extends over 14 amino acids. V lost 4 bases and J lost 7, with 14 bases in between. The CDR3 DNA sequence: TGTGCCAGCAGTGGGCTCGGGACACTTAATGAGCAGTTCTTC. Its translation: CASSGLGTLNEQFF.

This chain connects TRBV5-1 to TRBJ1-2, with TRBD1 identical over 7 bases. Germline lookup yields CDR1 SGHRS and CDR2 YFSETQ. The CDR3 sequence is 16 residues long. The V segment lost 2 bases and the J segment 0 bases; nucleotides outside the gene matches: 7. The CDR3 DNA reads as TGCGCCAGCAGCTTCTCCCTAGGGGGCGCTAACTATGGCTACACCTTC. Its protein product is CASSFSLGGANYGYTF.

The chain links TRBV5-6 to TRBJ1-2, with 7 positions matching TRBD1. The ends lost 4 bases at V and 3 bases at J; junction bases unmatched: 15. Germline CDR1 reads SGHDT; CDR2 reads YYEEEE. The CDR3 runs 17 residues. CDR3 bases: TGTGCCAGCAGCCAACTCGGGGGTCAGGGGGATTACTATGGCTACACCTTC. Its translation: CASSQLGGQGDYYGYTF.

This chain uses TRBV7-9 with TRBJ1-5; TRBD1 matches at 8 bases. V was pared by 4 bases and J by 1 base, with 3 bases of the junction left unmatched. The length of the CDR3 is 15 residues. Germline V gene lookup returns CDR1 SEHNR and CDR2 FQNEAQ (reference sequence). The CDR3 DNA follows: TGTGCCAGCAGCTCCCGGACAGGGAGCAATCAGCCCCAGCATTTT. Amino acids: CASSSRTGSNQPQHF.

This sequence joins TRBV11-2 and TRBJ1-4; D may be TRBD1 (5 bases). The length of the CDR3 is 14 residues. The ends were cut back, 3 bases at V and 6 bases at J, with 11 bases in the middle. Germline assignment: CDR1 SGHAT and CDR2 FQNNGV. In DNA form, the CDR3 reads TGTGCCAGCAGCTTGACCTGGGGGTATGAAAAACTGTTTTTT. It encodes CASSLTWGYEKLFF. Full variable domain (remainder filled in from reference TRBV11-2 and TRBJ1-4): EAGVAQSPRYKIIEKRQSVAFWCNPISGHATLYWYQQILGQGPKLLIQFQNNGVVDDSQLPKDRFSAERLKGVDSTLKIQPAKLEDSAVYLCASSLTWGYEKLFFGSGTQLSVL.

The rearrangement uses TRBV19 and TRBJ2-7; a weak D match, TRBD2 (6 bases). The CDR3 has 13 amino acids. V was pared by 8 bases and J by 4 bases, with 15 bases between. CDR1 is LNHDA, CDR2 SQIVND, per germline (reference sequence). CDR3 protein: CASGSSAGYEQYF. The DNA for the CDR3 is TGTGCCAGTGGTTCAAGTGCGGGGTACGAGCAGTACTTC.

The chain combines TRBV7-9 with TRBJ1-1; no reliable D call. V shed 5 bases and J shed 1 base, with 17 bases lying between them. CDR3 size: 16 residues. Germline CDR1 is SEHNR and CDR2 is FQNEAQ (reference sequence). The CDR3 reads CASSTPEPKRNTEAFF. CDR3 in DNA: TGTGCCAGCAGCACACCGGAACCGAAAAGGAACACTGAAGCTTTCTTT.

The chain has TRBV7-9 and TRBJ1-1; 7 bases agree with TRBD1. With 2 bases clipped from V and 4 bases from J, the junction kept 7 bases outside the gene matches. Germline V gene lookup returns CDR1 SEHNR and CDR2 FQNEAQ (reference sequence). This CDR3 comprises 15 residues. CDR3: CASSLWDSYGTEAFF. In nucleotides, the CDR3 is TGTGCCAGCAGCTTATGGGACAGTTATGGCACTGAAGCTTTCTTT.

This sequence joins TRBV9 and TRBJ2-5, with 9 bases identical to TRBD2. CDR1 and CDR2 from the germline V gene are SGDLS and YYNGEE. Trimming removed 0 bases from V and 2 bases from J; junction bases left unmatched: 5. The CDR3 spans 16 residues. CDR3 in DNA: TGTGCCAGCAGCGTAGCGCCTAGCGGGACTCAAGAGACCCAGTACTTC. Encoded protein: CASSVAPSGTQETQYF.

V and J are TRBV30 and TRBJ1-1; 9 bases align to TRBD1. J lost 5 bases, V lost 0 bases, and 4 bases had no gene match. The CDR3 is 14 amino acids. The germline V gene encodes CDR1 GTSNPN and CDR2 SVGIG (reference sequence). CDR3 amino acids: CAWSVPTGGTEAFF. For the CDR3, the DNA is TGTGCCTGGAGTGTTCCGACAGGGGGAACTGAAGCTTTCTTT.

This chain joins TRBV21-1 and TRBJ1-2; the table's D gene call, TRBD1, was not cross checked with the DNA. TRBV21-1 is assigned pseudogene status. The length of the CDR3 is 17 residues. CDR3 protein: CASRKSGGTGFLYGYTF. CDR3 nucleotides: TGTGCCAGCAGAAAAAGTGGGGGGACAGGGTTTCTATATGGCTACACCTTC.

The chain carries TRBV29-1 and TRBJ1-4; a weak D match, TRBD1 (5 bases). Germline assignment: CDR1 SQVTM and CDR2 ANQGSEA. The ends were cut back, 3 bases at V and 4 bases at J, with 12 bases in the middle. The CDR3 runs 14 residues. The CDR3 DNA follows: TGCAGCGTTGATGACGGGACGGATAATGAAAAACTGTTTTTT. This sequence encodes CSVDDGTDNEKLFF.

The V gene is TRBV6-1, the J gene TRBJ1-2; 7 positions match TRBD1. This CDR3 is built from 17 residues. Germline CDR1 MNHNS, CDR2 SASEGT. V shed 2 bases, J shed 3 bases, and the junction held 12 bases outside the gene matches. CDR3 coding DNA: TGTGCCAGCAGTGAAACCCTTACCGGCAGGGGGGACTATGGCTACACCTTC. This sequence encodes CASSETLTGRGDYGYTF.

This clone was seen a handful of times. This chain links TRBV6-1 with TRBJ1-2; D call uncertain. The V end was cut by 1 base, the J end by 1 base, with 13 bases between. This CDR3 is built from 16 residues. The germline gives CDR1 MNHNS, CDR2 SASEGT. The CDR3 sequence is CASSEGRFSLNYGYTF. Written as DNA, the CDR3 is TGTGCCAGCAGTGAAGGCCGATTCTCCCTTAACTATGGCTACACCTTC.

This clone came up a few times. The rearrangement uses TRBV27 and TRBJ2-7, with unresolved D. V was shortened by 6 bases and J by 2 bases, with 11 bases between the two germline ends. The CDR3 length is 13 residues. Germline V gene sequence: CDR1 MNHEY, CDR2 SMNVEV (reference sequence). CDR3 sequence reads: CASRTANTYEQYF. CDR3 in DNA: TGTGCCAGCAGAACAGCAAATACCTACGAGCAGTACTTC.

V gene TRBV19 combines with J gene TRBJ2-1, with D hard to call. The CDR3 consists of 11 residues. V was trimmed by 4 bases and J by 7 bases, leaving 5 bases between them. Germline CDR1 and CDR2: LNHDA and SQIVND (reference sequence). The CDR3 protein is CASSTGNEQFF. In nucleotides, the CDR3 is TGTGCCAGTAGTACTGGGAATGAGCAGTTCTTC.

Here the CDR3 DNA reads TGTGCCAGCAGCTTTCGGCTAGCGGGGGGCTACGAGCAGTACTTC. Translating it yields CASSFRLAGGYEQYF. V gene TRBV5-5 combines with J gene TRBJ2-7, with 11 bases matching TRBD2. The germline V gene encodes CDR1 SGHKS and CDR2 YYEKEE (reference sequence). V trimming: 2 bases; J trimming: 3 bases; junction bases outside the gene matches: 4. The CDR3 has 15 amino acids.